This T cell receptor beta chain was recorded in a study of control samples from healthy donors and cancer patients. The CDR3 covers 15 residues. Germline V lookup: CDR1 LNHDA, CDR2 SQIVND (reference sequence). The V segment lost 5 bases and the J segment 5 bases; nucleotides outside the gene matches: 11. TCRdb's table, derived via immunoSEQ multiplex PCR, lists solely in-frame clones and lacks some. The sample has over 25,000 clones, 87% seen once. The chain is built from TRBV19 and TRBJ1-2, with 7 nucleotides matching TRBD1. This TCR was sampled from a female donor with melanoma. The sample was formalin-fixed, paraffin-embedded tissue. As DNA, the CDR3 is TGTGCCAGTAGTCGACGGGAACAGGGGCCATATGGCTACACCTTC. This translates into CASSRREQGPYGYTF.